This TCR beta chain was captured in a study of blood T cell repertoires in COVID-19. Study background: PBMCs, B-cell-depleted T cells, or T cells were the source of the cDNA or gDNA that made up the material.

The CDR3 covers 16 residues. Trimming at V came to 4 bases and at J to 5 bases, leaving 15 bases not matched to a gene. Germline assignment: CDR1 SGHRS and CDR2 YFSETQ. The authors' processing: From reference gene primer amplification, estimates of nucleated cell counts were derived. The protocol was immunoSEQ multiplex PCR, while the TCRdb copy is restricted to in-frame clones and leaves out a portion. V, J and clone size reflect that table, while D and trimming were determined from the DNA. The table shows some 120,000 clones, with about 85% occurring only once. The gene calls are TRBV5-1 and TRBJ2-7; TRBD2 matches 7 bases. This TCR came from a man aged 40-49 years with acute or convalescent COVID-19. The material sequenced was peripheral blood. The CDR3 reads CASSPSWDYPVHEQYF. Written as DNA, the CDR3 is TGCGCCAGCAGCCCGAGCTGGGACTACCCAGTCCACGAGCAGTACTTC. Based on the CDR3 plus reference TRBV5-1 and TRBJ2-7, the full variable domain is KAGVTQTPRYLIKTRGQQVTLSCSPISGHRSVSWYQQTPGQGLQFLFEYFSETQRNKGNFPGRFSGRQFSNSRSEMNVSTLELGDSALYLCASSPSWDYPVHEQYFGPGTRLTVT.